This T cell receptor (beta chain) was observed in a study of blood T cell repertoires in COVID-19. Germline CDR1 reads MRHNA; CDR2 reads SNTAGT. Losses at the gene ends were 6 bases for V and 9 bases for J; bases not matched to a gene: 9. The CDR3 runs 14 residues. TCRdb's copy holds only in-frame clones and misses some; the assay was immunoSEQ multiplex PCR. The profile shows about 270,000 clones, approximately 82% of them singletons. Sequencing used peripheral blood. This chain links TRBV6-4 with TRBJ2-1; the match to TRBD2 covers 9 bases. This clonotype was sampled from a woman aged 18-29 years with acute or convalescent COVID-19. DNA for the CDR3: TGTGCCAGCAGAAAGGCGGGGACTAGCAGTGAGCAGTTCTTC. It yields the protein CASRKAGTSSEQFF.